Shown below are 29 T cell receptor delta chains from a single sample sequenced in a study of γδ T cells in repeated Plasmodium falciparum infection. Gammadelta T cells were flow-sorted from PBMC into Vgamma9/Vdelta2+ and Vdelta2-negative populations for bulk analysis. TCRdb reprocessed the multiplex PCR reads through CATT. The data contain 50,000 to 55,000 delta-chain clones, roughly 2% of them seen just once; the ten biggest clones take up roughly 25%. The sample comprised gamma-delta T cells from blood. The receptor set was obtained from a pool of human donors (malaria-infected and uninfected, not separated).

Points on this clone: It is likely a read error: a sequence one base away is far more abundant. Within the sample, other DNA sequences also encode this same CDR3. The V and J genes are TRDV1 and TRDJ2; D may be TRDD2 or TRDD3 (8 bases each). The J gene is not listed in TCRdb, so it was assigned here from a DNA match to germline. Trimming cost V 0 bases and J 0 bases, with 26 bases left between them. This CDR3 has 22 residues. Germline CDR1 and CDR2: TSWWSYY and QGS. CDR3 loop: CALGELGSSYVGYAPLTAQLFF. The CDR3 DNA follows: TGTGCTCTTGGGGAACTCGGTTCTTCCTACGTGGGATACGCGCCTTTGACAGCACAACTCTTCTTT.

This clone was seen many times. A far larger clone is just one base off, so this is likely a read error. The same CDR3 also results from other DNA sequences found in this sample. This chain connects TRDV1 to TRDJ1; D uncertain. The CDR3 extends over 19 amino acids. CDR1 is TSWWSYY and CDR2 is QGS in the germline V gene. The CDR3 DNA sequence: TGTGCTCTTTGGGACAATAAATTTCGCTGTTCCCCGTACACCGATAAGCTCATCTTT. Amino acids: CALWDNKFRCSPYTDKLIF.

This clone occurred a few times. This may stem from a read error, because a much larger clone lies one nucleotide away. The V gene is TRDV1, but the J gene lacks a call; the table names TRDD3, a call not compared with the DNA. The CDR3 has 22 amino acids. Germline V lookup: CDR1 TSWWSYY, CDR2 QGS. As DNA, the CDR3 is TGTGCTCTAACCCTCATGCCAAGCTGGTACTGGGTTTTCTCCCCGTACACCGATAAACTCATCTTC. Translated: CALTLMPSWYWVFSPYTDKLIF.

A few counts support this clone. The protein recorded in TCRdb matches a much larger clone and deviates from this DNA's translation at residue 20, suggesting a read error; the protein here is obtained by translating the DNA. This rearrangement joins TRDV1 to TRDJ1; TRDD3 agrees at 9 bases. The J gene, left out of TCRdb, was set here by checking the DNA against germline. Germline loops: CDR1 TSWWSYY, CDR2 QGS. The CDR3 has 27 amino acids. With 1 base clipped from V and 2 bases from J, the junction kept 38 bases outside the gene matches. CDR3 DNA: TGTGCTCTTGGGGAACCCCTCTTCCTAGCCCCCAAGCTAGGGGATACGCGGCGAAAGGAGGGTACCGATAAACTCATCTTT. Its translation: CALGEPLFLAPKLGDTRRKEGTDKLIF.

A remark on this clone: This probably arose from a read error, given a far larger clone one base away. The sample carries other DNA sequences with the same CDR3. The rearrangement joins TRDV1 to TRDJ1, with 8 bases that match TRDD3. The CDR3 length is 21 residues. The V gene end was trimmed by 3 bases and the J gene end by 0 bases; junction bases not matched to a gene: 21. Looked up from germline, CDR1 is TSWWSYY and CDR2 is QGS. This CDR3 reads CALGDPSYAVLGVIYTDKLIF. The CDR3 DNA sequence: TGTGCTCTTGGGGATCCCTCCTACGCCGTACTGGGGGTTATATACACCGATAAACTCATCTTT.

This clone was detected many times. A far larger clone differs by one base, so this is likely a read error. The sample carries other DNA sequences with the same CDR3. V gene TRDV1 combines with J gene TRDJ2, with 7 bases identical to TRDD3. The length of the CDR3 is 24 residues. Trimming cost V 5 bases and J 4 bases; bases outside gene matches: 34. Germline CDR1 and CDR2: TSWWSYY and QGS. For the CDR3, the DNA is TGTGCTCTTGGGAAGCGTTTGGCAATACTTTTCAAGCTCCTTGGGGATATGTCGACAGCACAACTCTTCTTT. It codes for CALGKRLAILFKLLGDMSTAQLFF.

This clone was counted a few times. A read error is possible here, since a much larger clone lies one base away. This chain links TRDV1 with TRDJ1; TRDD3 agrees at 11 bases. Since TCRdb gives no J gene, matching the DNA to germline was used here to assign it. This CDR3 has 21 amino acids. V was clipped by 1 base and J by 0 bases; unmatched bases: 16. Germline V gene sequence: CDR1 TSWWSYY, CDR2 QGS. The chain's CDR3 is CALGEPSYLGDTPPYTDKLIF. Written as DNA, the CDR3 is TGTGCTCTTGGGGAACCCTCCTACCTGGGGGATACACCCCCGTACACCGATAAACTCATCTTT.

This chain joins TRAV38-2/DV8 and TRDJ1, with 8 positions matching TRDD3. As TCRdb names no J gene, one was assigned here on the basis of a DNA match to germline. V shed 1 base and J 0 bases; nucleotides not matched to a gene: 20. Germline assignment: CDR1 TSESDYY and CDR2 QEAYKQQN. The CDR3 runs to 21 residues. CDR3 bases: TGTGCTTATAGGAGCTCTGAGGACCCCTACTGGGGGTCCCGGTACACCGATAAACTCATCTTT. It is translated as CAYRSSEDPYWGSRYTDKLIF.

About this clone itself: A far larger clone is off by one base, so a read error is likely. This specimen includes other DNA sequences encoding the same CDR3. V usage is TRDV1 and J usage is TRDJ1; the match to TRDD3 covers 11 bases. Matching the DNA to germline supplied the J gene, which TCRdb does not give. Germline lookup yields CDR1 TSWWSYY and CDR2 QGS. This CDR3 has 29 amino acids. CDR3 sequence: CALGEYRPHLPTPPLYWGILEIRHDKLIF. The CDR3 DNA is TGCGCTCTTGGGGAGTACCGACCCCACCTTCCTACTCCGCCATTGTACTGGGGGATATTAGAGATAAGACACGATAAACTCATCTTT.

In this sample, this clone turned up many times. The rearrangement uses TRDV1 and TRDJ1; the match to TRDD3 covers 8 bases. The trim removed 3 bases at V and 0 bases at J, leaving 27 bases unmatched. The V gene's germline CDR1 is TSWWSYY and CDR2 QGS. The CDR3 contains 23 residues. This chain's CDR3 is CALGDPYGDRFYWGALYTDKLIF. CDR3 DNA: TGTGCTCTTGGGGACCCCTATGGAGACAGGTTTTACTGGGGGGCCTTGTACACCGATAAACTCATCTTT.

As for this clone: The protein TCRdb gives is from a much larger clone and does not agree with this DNA's translation at residue 10, likely a read error; the protein shown here comes from the DNA. The chain carries TRDV1 and TRDJ1; 8 bases map to TRDD3. The J gene, not given by TCRdb, was assigned here from a germline match of the nucleotide sequence. The length of the CDR3 is 15 residues. V lost 5 bases, J lost 4 bases, and 9 bases stayed unmatched. From germline, CDR1 is TSWWSYY and CDR2 QGS. For the CDR3, the DNA is TGTGCTCTTGGGACTGGGGGTGTATCGGACGATAAACTCATCTTT. Its translation: CALGTGGVSDDKLIF.

This clone occurred a few times. TCRdb lists the protein of a much larger clone for this DNA, which differs at residue 21, so this is likely a read error; the protein given here is translated from the DNA itself. No J gene was called, and the V gene is TRDV2; the table gives TRDD3 as D, unverified against the DNA. Germline assignment: CDR1 GEAIGNYY and CDR2 EKD. This CDR3 region has 23 residues. CDR3 in amino acids: CACDTVKGQILGDTDRYTDKRIF. The CDR3 DNA reads TGTGCCTGTGACACCGTAAAAGGTCAGATACTGGGGGATACGGACAGGTACACCGATAAACGCATCTTT.

This clone was detected a few times. TCRdb lists the protein of a much larger clone for this DNA, which differs at residue 14, so this is likely a read error; the protein given here is translated from the DNA itself. The J gene is TRDJ3, the V gene TRDV2, with a possible D match to TRDD3 (5 bases). TCRdb carries no J gene annotation; the J gene was assigned here by matching the DNA with germline. Germline lookup yields CDR1 GEAIGNYY and CDR2 EKD. This CDR3 spans 18 amino acids. CDR3 sequence: CACDKVPNLSWDTQQMFF. The DNA for the CDR3 is TGTGCCTGTGACAAGGTACCCAATCTCTCCTGGGACACCCAACAGATGTTTTTC.

This clone was counted only a few times. TCRdb shows a much larger clone's protein in place of this DNA's translation, and the two differ at residue 13, likely through a read error; the protein shown is translated from the DNA. This chain uses TRDV3 with TRDJ1; D possibly uses TRDD2 or TRDD3 (9 bases each). The J gene comes from matching the DNA to germline here; TCRdb lacks it. Germline values: CDR1 TVYSNPD, CDR2 GDNSRS (reference sequence). The V and J ends lost 0 bases and 0 bases respectively, with 29 bases between them. The CDR3 contains 20 residues. CDR3 sequence (DNA): TGTGCCTTTAGAATCCTTCCTACGAGGGGATACGGGGAGTACACCGATAAACTCATCTTT. Its protein is CAFRILPTRGYGEYTDKLIF.

This clone was picked up a small number of times. This likely came from a read error, as a far larger clone is one base away. This sample also contains other DNA sequences that code for the same CDR3. The chain has TRDV1 and TRDJ1; 10 nucleotides match TRDD3. Germline CDR1 TSWWSYY, CDR2 QGS. The CDR3 is 19 residues long. CDR3 DNA: TGTGCTCTTGGGGAACGTTCCCCCAACTGGGGGATCCCCACCGATAAACTCATCTTC. It specifies CALGERSPNWGIPTDKLIF.

This clone has a handful of counts. Given a far larger clone just one base away, this is likely a sequencing read error. Other DNA sequences in this sample translate to the same CDR3. This chain uses TRDV3 with TRDJ1; 12 nucleotides agree with TRDD3. TCRdb leaves out the J gene; it was filled in here by matching the DNA to germline. The CDR3 runs 23 residues. Germline V lookup: CDR1 TVYSNPD, CDR2 GDNSRS (reference sequence). J lost 0 bases, V lost 0 bases, and 26 bases had no gene match. CDR3 nucleotides: TGTGCCTTTAGGCTGTACCCCACGCTGAAACACTGGGGGATACCGAAGTACACCGATAAACTCATCTTT. Residues: CAFRLYPTLKHWGIPKYTDKLIF.

The sample holds a few counts of this clone. TCRdb's protein, taken from a much larger clone, differs from this DNA's translation at residue 18, likely owing to a read error; the protein displayed comes from the DNA. The chain couples TRDV3 to TRDJ1, with 13 nucleotides matching TRDD3. Since TCRdb gives no J gene, matching the DNA to germline was used here to assign it. This CDR3 is 21 amino acids long. The germline gives CDR1 TVYSNPD, CDR2 GDNSRS (reference sequence). DNA of the CDR3: TGTGCCTTTTCCTTCCTACGGGCATACTGGGGGATACGCTCGTACACCGATGAACTCATCTTT. Amino acid sequence: CAFSFLRAYWGIRSYTDELIF.

Note on this clone: For this DNA, TCRdb reports the protein of a much larger clone, which diverges at residue 8, most likely from a read error; the protein presented here is translated directly from the DNA. The chain joins TRDV1 to TRDJ1; TRDD3 might be the D (6 bases). The V gene's germline CDR1 is TSWWSYY and CDR2 QGS. This CDR3 spans 15 amino acids. V lost 5 bases, J lost 5 bases, and 18 bases lay in between. The CDR3 coding sequence is TGTGCTCTTGGGTCCACTTATCTGCTGGGGGATAAACTCATCTTT. Translating it yields CALGSTYLLGDKLIF.

A remark on this clone: It is likely a read error: a sequence one base away is far more abundant. Distinct nucleotide sequences in the sample also encode this CDR3. The chain combines TRDV2 with TRDJ1; TRDD3 matches 13 bases. TCRdb does not report a J gene; here it was assigned by matching the DNA to germline references. Germline assignment: CDR1 GEAIGNYY and CDR2 EKD. This CDR3 contains 20 residues. CDR3 residues: CACDSVILGDTPAVADKLIF. As DNA, the CDR3 is TGCGCCTGTGACAGCGTAATACTGGGGGATACGCCAGCAGTGGCCGATAAACTCATCTTT.

In its sample, this clone was seen a few times. For this DNA, TCRdb reports the protein of a much larger clone, which diverges at residue 5, most likely from a read error; the protein presented here is translated directly from the DNA. The chain is built from TRDV3 and TRDJ1; 7 bases are shared with TRDD3. TCRdb records no J gene; here it was assigned by comparing the DNA to germline. The CDR3 extends over 14 amino acids. The germline V gene has CDR1 TVYSNPD and CDR2 GDNSRS (reference sequence). The V and J ends lost 1 base and 4 bases, in that order; junction bases with no gene match: 9. CDR3 in amino acids: CAFKKPGGYDKLIF. CDR3 nucleotides: TGTGCCTTTAAAAAGCCTGGGGGCTACGATAAACTCATCTTT.

With respect to this clone: For this DNA, TCRdb reports the protein of a much larger clone, which diverges at residue 13, most likely from a read error; the protein presented here is translated directly from the DNA. The genes are TRDV1 and TRDJ1; D possibly corresponds to TRDD3 (5 bases). No J gene was available from TCRdb, and it was assigned here by a germline match of the DNA. CDR1 and CDR2 (germline): TSWWSYY, QGS. V dropped 5 bases and J dropped 0 bases, with 31 bases sitting between them. The CDR3 contains 21 residues. The DNA of the CDR3 is TGTGCTCTTGGGAAGGGCCCCCCAGGACCTCTACCCCGGGGGTACACCGATAAACTCATCTTT. This codes for CALGKGPPGPLPRGYTDKLIF.

To note about this clone: The protein TCRdb gives is from a much larger clone and does not agree with this DNA's translation at residue 19, likely a read error; the protein shown here comes from the DNA. The J gene is uncalled and the V gene is TRDV2; the table's D call of TRDD3 was not tested on the DNA. CDR3 size: 20 residues. Germline V gene lookup returns CDR1 GEAIGNYY and CDR2 EKD. The CDR3 sequence: CACDILLGVPGPWDTRQMIF. Written as DNA, the CDR3 is TGTGCCTGTGACATTTTACTGGGGGTCCCTGGGCCCTGGGACACCCGACAGATGATTTTC.

This clone was recorded a few times. This DNA's translation differs at residue 3 from TCRdb's protein, which comes from a much larger clone; a read error is likely, and the protein shown is translated from the DNA. The chain joins TRDV1 to TRDJ1; 13 positions agree with TRDD3. TCRdb supplies no J gene; here it was assigned by aligning the nucleotide sequence to germline. The CDR3 totals 25 residues. Germline values: CDR1 TSWWSYY, CDR2 QGS. The CDR3 loop reads CAPGEGSYFLSTYWGIRWYTDKLIF. The CDR3 bases are TGTGCTCCTGGGGAAGGTTCGTACTTCCTATCGACATACTGGGGGATACGCTGGTACACCGATAAACTCATCTTT.

This clone showed up many times. With only one base between it and a far larger clone, this is likely a read error. This CDR3 is also generated by other DNA sequences in the sample. The V call is TRDV2, the J call TRDJ1; 11 bases are shared with TRDD3. Trimming removed 4 bases from V and 0 bases from J; junction bases left unmatched: 15. Germline V gives CDR1 GEAIGNYY, CDR2 EKD. The CDR3 covers 19 residues. CDR3 sequence (DNA): TGTGCCTGTGATACCGTTTCTGGGGGATACTCCGGGTACACCGATAAACTCATCTTT. This gives the protein CACDTVSGGYSGYTDKLIF.

In this sample, this clone turned up a few times. This likely came from a read error, as a far larger clone is one base away. Other DNA sequences of this sample code for an identical CDR3. The J gene is TRDJ2, the V gene TRDV1, with D possibly being TRDD3 (6 bases). The J gene, not given by TCRdb, was assigned here from a germline match of the nucleotide sequence. This CDR3 has 20 amino acids. Germline CDR1 reads TSWWSYY; CDR2 reads QGS. The CDR3 nucleotides are TGTGCCCTTGGGGAAATCTTTAATACCATTTCAACCTTTTTACTGGGACAACTCTTCTTT. It yields the protein CALGEIFNTISTFLLGQLFF.

To note about this clone: TCRdb attributes to this sequence the protein of a much larger clone, which differs from the DNA translation at residue 9; a read error is likely, and the protein displayed is translated from the DNA. V gene TRDV2 combines with J gene TRDJ1, with TRDD3 identical over 13 bases. The J gene is not listed in TCRdb, so it was assigned here from a DNA match to germline. The CDR3 totals 21 residues. Per germline, CDR1 GEAIGNYY and CDR2 EKD. V lost 8 bases to trimming and J lost 0 bases; unmatched junction nucleotides: 23. The DNA for the CDR3 is TGTGCCTCCCGACCGAAATACCTTCACTACTGGGGGATACGGGACACCGATAAACTCATCTTT. Amino acid sequence: CASRPKYLHYWGIRDTDKLIF.

About this clone: A far larger clone is a single base away, which makes a read error likely. The same CDR3 can be traced to other DNA sequences in this sample. The chain combines TRDV1 with TRDJ1, with TRDD3 identical over 10 bases. TCRdb is silent on the J gene; assignment here came from matching the DNA to germline. The CDR3 is 20 residues long. With 5 bases clipped from V and 3 bases from J, the junction kept 21 bases outside the gene matches. The germline CDR1 and CDR2 sequences are TSWWSYY and QGS. The chain's CDR3 is CALGTLFPPQLGDRADKLIF. CDR3 bases: TGTGCTCTTGGGACCCTTTTTCCACCCCAACTGGGGGATCGGGCCGATAAACTCATCTTT.

This clone was observed a few times. A far larger clone is only one base removed, so a read error is likely. This specimen includes other DNA sequences encoding the same CDR3. This chain joins TRDV3 and TRDJ1, with D perhaps TRDD3 (5 bases). No J gene is reported in TCRdb; it was inferred here by comparing the DNA with germline. Deletions cut 3 bases from V and 0 bases from J, with 23 bases between. Germline V gives CDR1 TVYSNPD, CDR2 GDNSRS (reference sequence). The CDR3 loop spans 17 amino acids. In DNA, the CDR3 is TGTGCCTTGGGGGGGGTACTAGGGAATACCAACACCGATAAACTCATCTTT. It codes for CALGGVLGNTNTDKLIF.

This clone appeared a few times. A far larger clone is off by one base, so a read error is likely. This same CDR3 is encoded by further DNA sequences in the sample. This chain links TRDV1 with TRDJ1; a possible D gene is TRDD3 (6 bases). Because TCRdb records no J gene, it was assigned here through a match of the DNA to germline. Germline CDR1 reads TSWWSYY; CDR2 reads QGS. V shed 0 bases and J shed 0 bases, with 23 bases lying between them. This CDR3 is built from 20 residues. CDR3 nucleotide sequence: TGTGCTCTTGGGGAACTACAGGTCCGGGGATGCCCCTATTACACCGATAAACTCATCTTT. This codes for CALGELQVRGCPYYTDKLIF.